The sequence of this T cell receptor (beta chain) was determined in a study of PD-1 blockade in classical Hodgkin lymphoma. General study findings and limits: It was reported that newly diagnosed patients had less baseline TCR diversity than healthy donors.

Germline-derived CDR1 and CDR2 are MNHEY and SMNVEV (reference sequence). V was shortened by 8 bases and J by 2 bases, with 21 bases between the two germline ends. The CDR3 runs to 17 residues. Comment on this clone: What it binds is unknown.

Indicated time point: newly diagnosed, previously untreated cHL patient sample. By magnetic negative selection, CD4+ T cells were purified from thawed PBMCs. The authors used newly diagnosed, untreated classical Hodgkin lymphoma PBMCs as comparison. TCRdb's table, derived via immunoSEQ multiplex PCR, lists solely in-frame clones and lacks some. The data show around 31,000 clones, around 89% seen once. The chain is built from TRBV27 and TRBJ2-2; a possible D gene is TRBD2 (5 bases). The sequencing sample was made of CD4+ T cells from blood. This clonotype was sampled from a human donor with classical Hodgkin lymphoma. DNA of the CDR3: TGTGCCAGCCCAACAAGTAGAGGACTTTCAAACACCGGGGAGCTGTTTTTT. Amino acid sequence: CASPTSRGLSNTGELFF.